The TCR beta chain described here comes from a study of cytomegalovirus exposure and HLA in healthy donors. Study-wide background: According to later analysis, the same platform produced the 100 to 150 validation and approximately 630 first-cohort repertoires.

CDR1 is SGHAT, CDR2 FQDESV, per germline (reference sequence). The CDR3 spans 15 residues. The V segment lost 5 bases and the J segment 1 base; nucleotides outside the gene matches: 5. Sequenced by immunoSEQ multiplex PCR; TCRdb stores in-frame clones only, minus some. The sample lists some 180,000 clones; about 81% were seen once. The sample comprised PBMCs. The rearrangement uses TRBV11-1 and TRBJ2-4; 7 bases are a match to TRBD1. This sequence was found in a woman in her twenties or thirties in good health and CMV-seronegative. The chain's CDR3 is CASSHDRAAKNIQYF. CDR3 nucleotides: TGTGCCAGCAGCCACGACAGGGCGGCCAAAAACATTCAGTACTTC.